The following is a TCR beta chain sequence with its context. Its target is not known. CDR1 SGHVS and CDR2 FNYEAQ come from the germline V gene. V was clipped by 2 bases and J by 0 bases, with 9 bases between them. The CDR3 runs to 15 residues. Here immunoSEQ multiplex PCR was the method, and the copy in TCRdb shows in-frame clones only, minus some. The table lists approximately 180,000 clones, 70% to 90% of them singletons, with around 8% in the top ten. This entry belongs to a study of T cell responses to AZD1222 COVID-19 vaccine. On the study more broadly: The study pooled second doses at about 4 or about 12 weeks. The study's findings and limits: Repertoire samples came only from after the peak T cell response.

The material was peripheral blood, obtained on day 0 of AZD1222 vaccination. V and J are TRBV7-6 and TRBJ2-3; D not certain. This sequence was found in an adult in good health. The CDR3 loop reads CASSLYGRSTDTQYF. The CDR3 bases are TGTGCCAGCAGCTTATACGGAAGAAGCACAGATACGCAGTATTTT. The complete variable domain, with remaining parts taken from reference TRBV7-6 and TRBJ2-3, reads GAGVSQSPRYKVTKRGQDVALRCDPISGHVSLYWYRQALGQGPEFLTYFNYEAQQDKSGLPNDRFSAERPEGSISTLTIQRTEQRDSAMYRCASSLYGRSTDTQYFGPGTRLTVL.